These T cell receptor beta chains were read from a single sample in a study of cytomegalovirus exposure and HLA in healthy donors. Measured with immunoSEQ multiplex PCR; TCRdb has only the in-frame clones, and not every one. There are roughly 73,000 clones in the sample, with approximately 14% held by the top ten. The sequenced material came from PBMCs. The receptors were sampled from a man aged 50-60 years in good health and CMV-seropositive. The CDR3 runs from the conserved cysteine through the conserved F or W. The order of the fields is V gene, D gene, clone size, J gene, CDR3 protein, CDR3 DNA. The D gene is left open where the match is weak. Size tells how often a clone was seen (once, few, many) or the class of an expanded clone, and some rows leave it out.

>TRBV6-5|.|.|TRBJ1-2
CASSTGSGGYTF
TGTGCCAGCAGTACCGGTTCAGGTGGCTACACCTTC
>TRBV11-2|.|.|TRBJ2-3
CASSLGGGTTDTQYF
TGTGCCAGCAGCTTAGGGGGCGGGACCACAGATACGCAGTATTTT
>TRBV7-6|TRBD2|.|TRBJ2-1
CASSLREGQSNEQFF
TGTGCCAGCAGCCTCCGGGAGGGCCAGAGCAATGAGCAGTTCTTC
>TRBV9|.|.|TRBJ2-6
CASSADPRSYSGANVLTF
TGTGCCAGCAGCGCCGATCCTAGGTCTTACTCTGGGGCCAACGTCCTGACTTTC
>TRBV14|.|.|TRBJ2-2
CASSQADRLSGELFF
TGTGCCAGCAGCCAAGCTGACAGGTTATCCGGGGAGCTGTTTTTT
>TRBV5-1|TRBD1|.|TRBJ2-7
CASSGGDREEQYF
TGCGCCAGCAGCGGGGGGGACAGGGAGGAGCAGTACTTC
>TRBV5-1|TRBD1|.|TRBJ2-6
CASSLTGQLGPRVPGANVLTF
TGCGCCAGCAGCTTGACGGGACAGCTTGGGCCAAGGGTCCCTGGGGCCAACGTCCTGACTTTC
>TRBV27|.|.|TRBJ1-2
CASSLNPFYGYTF
TGTGCCAGCAGTTTAAATCCCTTCTATGGCTACACCTTC
>TRBV9|.|.|TRBJ1-4
CASSPSGLSNEKLFF
TGTGCCAGCAGCCCTTCCGGGTTGTCTAATGAAAAACTGTTTTTT
>TRBV7-2|.|.|TRBJ1-1
CASSSQSGQLNTEAFF
TGTGCCAGCAGCTCGCAGAGCGGACAGCTGAACACTGAAGCTTTCTTT
>TRBV13|.|.|TRBJ2-3
CASSSSGTSTDKQYF
TGTGCCAGCAGCTCCTCCGGGACTTCCACAGATAAGCAGTATTTT
>TRBV27|.|.|TRBJ1-2
CASSLSGRDYGYTF
TGTGCCAGCAGTTTATCGGGCAGGGACTATGGCTACACCTTC
>TRBV2|TRBD1|.|TRBJ2-7
CASTTGTGASYEQYF
TGTGCCAGCACTACCGGGACAGGAGCCTCCTACGAGCAGTACTTC
>TRBV7-9|.|.|TRBJ2-2
CASPGNTGELFF
TGTGCCAGCCCCGGGAACACCGGGGAGCTGTTTTTT
>TRBV2|TRBD1|.|TRBJ1-1
CASLWTGNTEAFF
TGTGCCTCGCTATGGACAGGGAACACTGAAGCTTTCTTT
>TRBV18|.|.|TRBJ2-5
CASSPRSGTQETQYF
TGTGCCAGCTCACCACGGTCGGGGACACAAGAGACCCAGTACTTC
>TRBV7-9|.|.|TRBJ1-5
CASSLGSGPQHF
TGTGCCAGCAGCTTAGGTTCGGGGCCCCAGCATTTT
>TRBV6-6|.|.|TRBJ1-2
CASSPRPGANYGYTF
TGTGCCAGCAGTCCGCGCCCGGGGGCTAACTATGGCTACACCTTC
>TRBV19|TRBD2|.|TRBJ2-5
CASSIELAGGPETQYF
TGTGCCAGTAGTATAGAACTAGCGGGAGGGCCAGAGACCCAGTACTTC
>TRBV19|TRBD1|.|TRBJ1-2
CASTIMGTGNYGYTF
TGTGCCAGTACCATTATGGGGACAGGGAATTATGGCTACACCTTC
>TRBV6-5|TRBD1|.|TRBJ2-7
CASSYSRTGRYEQYF
TGTGCCAGCAGTTACTCCAGGACAGGTAGATACGAGCAGTACTTC
>TRBV2|.|.|TRBJ1-6
CASSERGLNSPLHF
TGTGCCAGCAGTGAAAGGGGCCTAAATTCACCCCTCCACTTT
>TRBV29-1|.|.|TRBJ1-2
CSATGTLNGYTF
TGCAGCGCAACCGGGACTCTCAATGGCTACACCTTC
>TRBV6-1|TRBD2|.|TRBJ2-1
CASRTSGFNEQFF
TGTGCCAGCAGGACTAGCGGTTTCAATGAGCAGTTCTTC
>TRBV9|.|.|TRBJ2-5
CASSPTGAQETQYF
TGTGCCAGCAGCCCGACGGGAGCCCAAGAGACCCAGTACTTC
>TRBV30|.|.|TRBJ1-1
CAWSVYGGTEAFF
TGTGCCTGGAGTGTATACGGCGGCACTGAAGCTTTCTTT
>TRBV30|TRBD1|.|TRBJ1-2
CAWTPDRGGGYTF
TGTGCCTGGACCCCCGACAGGGGCGGCGGCTACACCTTC
>TRBV9|.|.|TRBJ2-3
CASSVGGGITDTQYF
TGTGCCAGCAGCGTAGGCGGGGGCATAACAGATACGCAGTATTTT
>TRBV19|.|.|TRBJ1-5
CASSYSGGQRNQPQHF
TGTGCCAGTAGCTATAGTGGGGGACAAAGAAATCAGCCCCAGCATTTT
>TRBV27|.|.|TRBJ2-3
CASSSGTSSTDTQYF
TGTGCCAGCAGTTCCGGGACATCTAGCACAGATACGCAGTATTTT
>TRBV11-2|TRBD1|.|TRBJ2-7
CASSLGGQGLYEQYF
TGTGCCAGCAGCTTAGGGGGACAGGGTCTCTACGAGCAGTACTTC
>TRBV6-1|TRBD2|large|TRBJ2-1
CASSRLAGANEQFF
TGTGCCAGCAGCCGACTAGCGGGGGCGAATGAGCAGTTCTTC